The source of this T cell receptor beta chain is a study of tissue T cells after allogeneic stem cell transplantation. Study results and limitations: Alloreactivity or antigen specificity of tissue TCRs was not determined; some clones might be host cells.

Sequencing of TCRbeta CDR3 at survey depth gave sequences and template counts. Data came from immunoSEQ multiplex PCR; TCRdb stores just in-frame clones and leaves some out. This table has 9,500 to 15,000 clones, roughly 70% appearing once. CDR1 is SGHRS and CDR2 is YFSETQ in the germline V gene. Trimming pared 2 bases from V and 4 bases from J, leaving 14 bases between. This CDR3 contains 15 residues. Note on this clone: Its antigen is unidentified.

V and J are TRBV5-1 and TRBJ2-3; no definite D call. The sequence came from a woman aged 18 to 49 with breast cancer. This specimen consisted of tissue from the right colon, obtained at autopsy. The CDR3 nucleotides are TGCGCCAGCAGCTTCTCGTCGGTCCTGGCAGATACGCAGTATTTT. Translating gives CASSFSSVLADTQYF.